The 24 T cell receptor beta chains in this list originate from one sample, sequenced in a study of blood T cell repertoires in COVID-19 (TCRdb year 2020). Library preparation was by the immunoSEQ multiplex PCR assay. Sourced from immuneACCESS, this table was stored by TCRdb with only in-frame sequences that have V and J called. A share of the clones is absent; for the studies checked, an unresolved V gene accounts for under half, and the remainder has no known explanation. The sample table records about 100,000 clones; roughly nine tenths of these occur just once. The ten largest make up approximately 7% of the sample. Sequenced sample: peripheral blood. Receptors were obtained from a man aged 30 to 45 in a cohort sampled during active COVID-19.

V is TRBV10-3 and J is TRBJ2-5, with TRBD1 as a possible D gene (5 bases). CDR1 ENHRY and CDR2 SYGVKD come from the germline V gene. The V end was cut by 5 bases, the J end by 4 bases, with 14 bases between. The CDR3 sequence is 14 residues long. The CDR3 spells CAISSKTEPETQYF. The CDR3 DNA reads TGTGCCATCAGTTCTAAGACAGAGCCAGAGACCCAGTACTTC.

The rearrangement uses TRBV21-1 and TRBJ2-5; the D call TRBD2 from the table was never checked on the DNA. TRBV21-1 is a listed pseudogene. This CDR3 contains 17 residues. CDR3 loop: CASSTCLWDRAGETQYF. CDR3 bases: TGTGCCAGCAGCACCTGCCTATGGGACCGAGCGGGCGAGACCCAGTACTTC.

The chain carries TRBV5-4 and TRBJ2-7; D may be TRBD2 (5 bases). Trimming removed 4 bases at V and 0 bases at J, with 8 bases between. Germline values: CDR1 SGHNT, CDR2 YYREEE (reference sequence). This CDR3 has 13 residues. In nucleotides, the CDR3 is TGTGCCAGCAGCAGCGGTAGCTCCTACGAGCAGTACTTC. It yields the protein CASSSGSSYEQYF.

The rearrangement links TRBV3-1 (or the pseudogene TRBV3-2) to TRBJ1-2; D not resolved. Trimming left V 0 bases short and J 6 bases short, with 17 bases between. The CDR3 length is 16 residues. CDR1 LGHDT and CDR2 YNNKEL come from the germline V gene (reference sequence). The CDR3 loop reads CASSQDLWKAEDGYTF. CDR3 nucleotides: TGTGCCAGCAGCCAAGATCTATGGAAGGCAGAGGATGGCTACACCTTC.

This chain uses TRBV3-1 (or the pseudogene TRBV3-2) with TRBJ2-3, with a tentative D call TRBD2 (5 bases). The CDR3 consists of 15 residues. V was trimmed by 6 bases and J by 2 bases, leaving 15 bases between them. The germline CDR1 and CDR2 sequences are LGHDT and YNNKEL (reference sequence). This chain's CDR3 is CASRKSGGPTDTQYF. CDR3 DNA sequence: TGTGCCAGCAGAAAAAGTGGAGGACCCACAGATACGCAGTATTTT.

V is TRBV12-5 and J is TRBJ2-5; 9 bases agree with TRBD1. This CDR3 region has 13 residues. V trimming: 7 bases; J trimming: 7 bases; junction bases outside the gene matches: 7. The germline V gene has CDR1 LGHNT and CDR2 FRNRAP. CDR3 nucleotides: TGTGCTAGTGTTGGACAGGGGTTCGGGACCCAGTACTTC. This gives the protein CASVGQGFGTQYF.

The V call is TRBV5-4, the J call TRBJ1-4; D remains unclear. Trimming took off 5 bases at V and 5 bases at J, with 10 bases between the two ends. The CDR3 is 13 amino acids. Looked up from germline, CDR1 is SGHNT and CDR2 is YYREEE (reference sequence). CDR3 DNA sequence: TGTGCCAGCAGTCGAGGCCCGAATGAAAAACTGTTTTTT. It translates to CASSRGPNEKLFF.

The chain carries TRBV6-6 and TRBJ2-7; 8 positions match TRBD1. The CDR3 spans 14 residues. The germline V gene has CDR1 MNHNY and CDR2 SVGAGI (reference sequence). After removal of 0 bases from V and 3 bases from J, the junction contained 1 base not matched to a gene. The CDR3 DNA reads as TGTGCCAGCAGTTACTCCACAGGGGGCTACGAGCAGTACTTC. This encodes CASSYSTGGYEQYF.

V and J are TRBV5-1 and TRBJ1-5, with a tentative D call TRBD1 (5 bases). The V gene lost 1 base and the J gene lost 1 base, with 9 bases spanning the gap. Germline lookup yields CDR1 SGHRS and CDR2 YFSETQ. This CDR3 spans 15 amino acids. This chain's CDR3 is CASSLTGLSNQPQHF. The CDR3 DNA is TGCGCCAGCAGCTTGACAGGTTTAAGCAATCAGCCCCAGCATTTT.

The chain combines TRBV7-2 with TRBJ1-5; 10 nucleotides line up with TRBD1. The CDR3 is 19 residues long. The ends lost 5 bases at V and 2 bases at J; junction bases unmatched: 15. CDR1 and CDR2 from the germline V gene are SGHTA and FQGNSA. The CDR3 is CASSPISQTGTGGNQPQHF. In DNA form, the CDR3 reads TGTGCCAGCAGCCCTATATCCCAGACCGGGACAGGGGGCAATCAGCCCCAGCATTTT.

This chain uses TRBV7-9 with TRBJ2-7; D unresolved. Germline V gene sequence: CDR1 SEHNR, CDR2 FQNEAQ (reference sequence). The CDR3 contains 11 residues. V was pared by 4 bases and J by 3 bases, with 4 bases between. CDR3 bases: TGTGCCAGCAGCTCCAACTACGAGCAGTACTTC. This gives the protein CASSSNYEQYF.

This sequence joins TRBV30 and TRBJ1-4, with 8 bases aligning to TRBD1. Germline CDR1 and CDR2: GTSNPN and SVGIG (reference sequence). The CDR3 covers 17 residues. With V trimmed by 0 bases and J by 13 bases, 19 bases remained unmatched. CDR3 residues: CAWSVRWGDRGGLILFF. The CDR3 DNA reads TGTGCCTGGAGTGTCCGTTGGGGCGACAGGGGAGGATTAATACTGTTTTTT.

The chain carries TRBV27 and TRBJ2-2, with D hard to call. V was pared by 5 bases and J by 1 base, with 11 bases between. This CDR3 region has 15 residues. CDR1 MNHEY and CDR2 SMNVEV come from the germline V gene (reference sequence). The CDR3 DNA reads TGTGCCAGCAGTCCCACGTCGGGGAACACCGGGGAGCTGTTTTTT. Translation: CASSPTSGNTGELFF.

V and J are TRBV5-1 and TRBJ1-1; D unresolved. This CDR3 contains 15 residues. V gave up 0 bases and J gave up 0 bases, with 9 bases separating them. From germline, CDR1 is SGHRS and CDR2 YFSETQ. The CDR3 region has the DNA TGCGCCAGCAGCTTGGACAGCGGGATGAACACTGAAGCTTTCTTT. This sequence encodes CASSLDSGMNTEAFF.

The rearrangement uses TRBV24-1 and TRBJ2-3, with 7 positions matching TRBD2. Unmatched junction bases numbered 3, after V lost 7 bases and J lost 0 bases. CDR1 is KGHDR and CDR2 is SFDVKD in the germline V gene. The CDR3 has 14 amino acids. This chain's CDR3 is CATSGGSSTDTQYF. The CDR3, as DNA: TGTGCCACCAGCGGGGGGTCTAGCACAGATACGCAGTATTTT.

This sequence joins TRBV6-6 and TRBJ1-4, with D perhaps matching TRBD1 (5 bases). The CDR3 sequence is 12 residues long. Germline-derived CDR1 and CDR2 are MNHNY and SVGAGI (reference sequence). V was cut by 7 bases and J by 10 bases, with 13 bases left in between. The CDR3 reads CASTQGDGKLFF. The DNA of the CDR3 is TGTGCCAGCACCCAGGGCGACGGAAAACTGTTTTTT.

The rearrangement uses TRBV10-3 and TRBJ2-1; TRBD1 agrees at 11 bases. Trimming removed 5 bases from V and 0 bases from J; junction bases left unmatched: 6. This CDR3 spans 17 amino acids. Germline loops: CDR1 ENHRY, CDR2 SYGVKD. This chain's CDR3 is CAISPRDRGNSYNEQFF. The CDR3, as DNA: TGTGCCATCAGTCCTAGGGACAGGGGGAACTCCTACAATGAGCAGTTCTTC.

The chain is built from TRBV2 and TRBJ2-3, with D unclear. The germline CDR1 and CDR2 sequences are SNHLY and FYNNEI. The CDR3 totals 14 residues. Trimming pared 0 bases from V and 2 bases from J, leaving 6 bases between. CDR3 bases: TGTGCCAGCAGTGAAGCGCAGGTCACAGATACGCAGTATTTT. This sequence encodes CASSEAQVTDTQYF.

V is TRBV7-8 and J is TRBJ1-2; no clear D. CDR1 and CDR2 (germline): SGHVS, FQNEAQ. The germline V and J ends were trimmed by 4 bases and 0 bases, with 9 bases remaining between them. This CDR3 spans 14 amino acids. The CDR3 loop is CASSSWAANYGYTF. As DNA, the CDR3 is TGTGCCAGCAGCTCCTGGGCAGCTAACTATGGCTACACCTTC.

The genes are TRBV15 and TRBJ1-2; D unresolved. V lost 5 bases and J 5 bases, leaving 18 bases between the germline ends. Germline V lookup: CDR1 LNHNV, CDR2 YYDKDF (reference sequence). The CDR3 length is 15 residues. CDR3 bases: TGTGCCACCAGCCCGTCCCCCCCGGGGAGGTATGGCTACACCTTC. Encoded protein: CATSPSPPGRYGYTF.

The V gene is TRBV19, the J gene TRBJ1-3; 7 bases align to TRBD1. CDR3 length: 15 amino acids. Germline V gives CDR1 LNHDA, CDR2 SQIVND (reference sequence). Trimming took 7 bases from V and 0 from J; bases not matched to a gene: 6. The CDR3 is CASKGQWSSGNTIYF. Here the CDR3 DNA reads TGTGCCAGTAAGGGACAGTGGAGCTCTGGAAACACCATATATTTT.

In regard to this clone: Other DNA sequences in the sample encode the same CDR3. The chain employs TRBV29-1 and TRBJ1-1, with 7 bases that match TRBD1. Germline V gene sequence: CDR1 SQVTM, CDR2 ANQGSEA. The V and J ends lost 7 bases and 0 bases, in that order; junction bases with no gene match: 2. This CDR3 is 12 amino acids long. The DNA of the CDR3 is TGCAGCGGGGGACAGATGAACACTGAAGCTTTCTTT. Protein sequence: CSGGQMNTEAFF.

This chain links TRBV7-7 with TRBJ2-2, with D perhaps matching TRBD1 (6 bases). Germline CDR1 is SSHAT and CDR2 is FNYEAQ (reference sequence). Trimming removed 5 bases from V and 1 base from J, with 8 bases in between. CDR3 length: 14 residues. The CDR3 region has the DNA TGTGCCAGCAGCCAGGGACAGAACACCGGGGAGCTGTTTTTT. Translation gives CASSQGQNTGELFF.

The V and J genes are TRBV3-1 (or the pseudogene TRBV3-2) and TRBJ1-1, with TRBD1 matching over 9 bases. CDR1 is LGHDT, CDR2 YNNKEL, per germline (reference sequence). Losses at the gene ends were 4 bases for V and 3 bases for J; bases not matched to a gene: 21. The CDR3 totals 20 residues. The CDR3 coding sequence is TGTGCCAGCAGCCGGCCAAGATATATAGGGCGGGACAGGGCGGACACTGAAGCTTTCTTT. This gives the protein CASSRPRYIGRDRADTEAFF.